A single sample is the source of the 20 T cell receptor beta chains below, sequenced in a study of glioma-infiltrating T cells after dendritic cell vaccination listed by TCRdb under 2016. The protocol used for the library was the immunoSEQ multiplex PCR assay. Sourced from immuneACCESS, this table was stored by TCRdb with only in-frame sequences that have V and J called. A share of the clones is absent; for the studies checked, an unresolved V gene accounts for under half, and the remainder has no known explanation. This sample is represented by roughly 100,000 clones; roughly 89% of them were singletons. Jointly, the top ten make up roughly 2.8% of the sample. In light of the paper, this sample's time point label describes: after dendritic cell vaccination, including at tumor progression/relapse. The input for sequencing was blood, taken after dendritic cell vaccination. All receptors derive from a human donor with glioblastoma.

The CDR3 is CASSEAAGATGELFF. The CDR3 bases are TGTGCCAGCAGTGAAGCCGCGGGAGCAACCGGGGAGCTGTTTTTT. The chain links TRBV2 to TRBJ2-2, with 7 bases identical to TRBD2. The germline V gene encodes CDR1 SNHLY and CDR2 FYNNEI. After removal of 0 bases from V and 5 bases from J, the junction contained 3 bases not matched to a gene. The CDR3 has 15 residues.

This rearrangement joins TRBV4-2 to TRBJ1-2, with 9 bases lining up with TRBD1. V lost 1 base to trimming and J lost 5 bases; unmatched junction nucleotides: 5. CDR3 size: 15 residues. Germline values: CDR1 LGHNA, CDR2 YNFKEQ. This CDR3 reads CASSQGSGQGYGYTF. CDR3 DNA sequence: TGTGCCAGCAGCCAAGGGTCCGGACAGGGGTATGGCTACACCTTC.

The chain links TRBV9 to TRBJ2-7; 9 bases align to TRBD2. Germline V lookup: CDR1 SGDLS, CDR2 YYNGEE. This CDR3 comprises 15 residues. V lost 2 bases to trimming and J lost 0 bases; unmatched junction nucleotides: 3. The CDR3 protein is CASSVSGGHSYEQYF. The CDR3 bases are TGTGCCAGCAGCGTTAGCGGGGGACACTCCTACGAGCAGTACTTC.

The rearrangement links TRBV5-1 to TRBJ2-1; 10 nucleotides match TRBD2. The junction had 2 bases not matched to a gene; V was cut back by 5 bases and J by 0 bases. The germline V gene has CDR1 SGHRS and CDR2 YFSETQ. The CDR3 is 15 residues long. In DNA form, the CDR3 reads TGCGCCAGCAGACGGACTAGCGGCTCCTACAATGAGCAGTTCTTC. Translating it yields CASRRTSGSYNEQFF.

The chain combines TRBV9 with TRBJ2-5; possibly TRBD2 for D (5 bases). V shed 3 bases and J shed 2 bases, with 8 bases lying between them. Germline loops: CDR1 SGDLS, CDR2 YYNGEE. The CDR3 spans 13 residues. This CDR3 reads CASSGGSQETQYF. DNA for the CDR3: TGTGCCAGCAGCGGCGGGTCGCAAGAGACCCAGTACTTC.

V usage is TRBV5-6 and J usage is TRBJ2-2, with 11 bases that match TRBD2. The CDR3 length is 15 residues. Looked up from germline, CDR1 is SGHDT and CDR2 is YYEEEE. Trimming at V came to 1 base and at J to 6 bases, leaving 2 bases not matched to a gene. For the CDR3, the DNA is TGTGCCAGCAGCTTGACTAGCGGGGGTCCCGGGGAGCTGTTTTTT. It codes for CASSLTSGGPGELFF.

V usage is TRBV9 and J usage is TRBJ2-2, with D perhaps TRBD2 (5 bases). Germline CDR1 reads SGDLS; CDR2 reads YYNGEE. The CDR3 covers 15 residues. Trimming pared 4 bases from V and 5 bases from J, leaving 15 bases between. CDR3 protein: CASSLPGSQTGELFF. The CDR3 coding sequence is TGTGCCAGCAGCCTACCGGGATCCCAGACCGGGGAGCTGTTTTTT.

The gene calls are TRBV5-1 and TRBJ2-2, with 10 bases aligning to TRBD2. Per the germline V gene, CDR1 is SGHRS and CDR2 is YFSETQ. This CDR3 spans 16 amino acids. V lost 2 bases, J lost 5 bases, and 6 bases stayed unmatched. CDR3 nucleotide sequence: TGCGCCAGCAGCTTTCGGGAACTAGCGGGAACCGGGGAGCTGTTTTTT. This sequence encodes CASSFRELAGTGELFF.

V and J are TRBV5-1 and TRBJ1-1, with TRBD1 identical over 8 bases. The CDR3 runs to 14 residues. Germline V CDR1 and CDR2: SGHRS, YFSETQ. The V and J ends lost 4 bases and 1 base, in that order; junction bases with no gene match: 3. The CDR3 here is CASSDGTGNTEAFF. The CDR3, as DNA: TGCGCCAGCAGCGACGGGACAGGGAACACTGAAGCTTTCTTT. Filled out from reference TRBV5-1 and TRBJ1-1, the complete variable domain reads KAGVTQTPRYLIKTRGQQVTLSCSPISGHRSVSWYQQTPGQGLQFLFEYFSETQRNKGNFPGRFSGRQFSNSRSEMNVSTLELGDSALYLCASSDGTGNTEAFFGQGTRLTVV.

This clone was counted only a few times. The chain links TRBV5-1 to TRBJ2-2; 12 bases fit TRBD1. The CDR3 sequence is 16 residues long. V lost 4 bases and J lost 6; bases outside the gene matches: 7. Germline V CDR1 and CDR2: SGHRS, YFSETQ. The CDR3 sequence is CASSPGQGAPAGELFF. The DNA for the CDR3 is TGCGCCAGCAGCCCGGGACAGGGGGCGCCGGCCGGGGAGCTGTTTTTT.

In the case of this clone: This specimen includes other DNA sequences encoding the same CDR3. The rearrangement uses TRBV5-1 and TRBJ2-1, with 9 nucleotides matching TRBD1. Per germline, CDR1 SGHRS and CDR2 YFSETQ. This CDR3 contains 14 residues. Trimming at V came to 4 bases and at J to 5 bases, leaving 4 bases not matched to a gene. DNA for the CDR3: TGCGCCAGCAGCACCGGACAGGGGCACAATGAGCAGTTCTTC. Its protein is CASSTGQGHNEQFF. Full variable domain (remainder filled in from reference TRBV5-1 and TRBJ2-1): KAGVTQTPRYLIKTRGQQVTLSCSPISGHRSVSWYQQTPGQGLQFLFEYFSETQRNKGNFPGRFSGRQFSNSRSEMNVSTLELGDSALYLCASSTGQGHNEQFFGPGTRLTVL.

This clone came up a few times. The V gene is TRBV6-6, the J gene TRBJ2-6, with 7 bases aligning to TRBD1. Germline lookup yields CDR1 MNHNY and CDR2 SVGAGI (reference sequence). There are 15 residues in the CDR3. V shed 6 bases, J shed 7 bases, and the junction held 9 bases outside the gene matches. The CDR3 region is CASSLGRQGANVLTF. For the CDR3, the DNA is TGTGCCAGCAGCCTAGGGCGACAGGGAGCCAACGTCCTGACTTTC.

This chain joins TRBV27 and TRBJ1-3; 7 bases match TRBD1. The J segment lost 4 bases and the V segment lost 5 bases, leaving 5 bases of the junction unmatched. There are 14 residues in the CDR3. The germline gives CDR1 MNHEY, CDR2 SMNVEV (reference sequence). The CDR3 nucleotides read TGTGCCAGCAGTCCCGGGACAGCAGGAAACACCATATATTTT. This translates into CASSPGTAGNTIYF.

The J gene is TRBJ2-7, the V gene TRBV19, with unresolved D. Germline-derived CDR1 and CDR2 are LNHDA and SQIVND (reference sequence). Trimming pared 6 bases from V and 5 bases from J, leaving 14 bases between. The CDR3 length is 13 residues. The chain's CDR3 is CASRNSQSHEQYF. The CDR3 DNA reads as TGTGCCAGTAGAAACTCTCAATCGCACGAGCAGTACTTC.

The chain couples TRBV18 to TRBJ1-2; D is possibly TRBD1 (6 bases). The CDR3 runs 16 residues. CDR1 KGHSH and CDR2 LQKENI come from the germline V gene. Deletions cut 0 bases from V and 0 bases from J, with 11 bases between. This CDR3 is CASSPPTGSPNYGYTF. The CDR3 region has the DNA TGTGCCAGCTCACCACCGACAGGATCACCTAACTATGGCTACACCTTC.

This chain links TRBV6-4 with TRBJ2-2, with TRBD1 matching 9 bases. The CDR3 is made up of 16 amino acids. Germline CDR1 MRHNA, CDR2 SNTAGT. The V gene end was trimmed by 7 bases and the J gene end by 5 bases; junction bases not matched to a gene: 11. The CDR3 loop reads CASKRTGESITGELFF. The CDR3, as DNA: TGTGCCAGCAAGAGGACAGGGGAAAGTATTACCGGGGAGCTGTTTTTT.

The V gene is TRBV5-1, the J gene TRBJ2-5, with a weak D call TRBD2 (5 bases). Deletions cut 0 bases from V and 3 bases from J, with 15 bases between. This CDR3 comprises 16 residues. Germline CDR1 reads SGHRS; CDR2 reads YFSETQ. CDR3 protein: CASSLAGVRREETQYF. Written as DNA, the CDR3 is TGCGCCAGCAGCTTGGCCGGTGTCCGGCGGGAAGAGACCCAGTACTTC.

This clone was found a few times. The CDR3 loop is CASSPSGATDTQYF. The CDR3 DNA is TGTGCCAGCAGCCCGAGCGGGGCGACAGATACGCAGTATTTT. The chain employs TRBV7-2 and TRBJ2-3, with 7 nucleotides matching TRBD2. With 5 bases clipped from V and 3 bases from J, the junction kept 5 bases outside the gene matches. This CDR3 spans 14 amino acids. Germline V lookup: CDR1 SGHTA, CDR2 FQGNSA.

This clone was observed once. V and J are TRBV4-1 and TRBJ2-7, with TRBD2 matching 10 bases. CDR3 length equals 15 residues. The junction had 5 bases not matched to a gene; V was cut back by 1 base and J by 5 bases. CDR1 MGHRA and CDR2 YSYEKL come from the germline V gene. CDR3 in amino acids: CASSQASGGFDEQYF. The CDR3 coding sequence is TGCGCCAGCAGCCAAGCTAGCGGGGGCTTCGACGAGCAGTACTTC.

The genes are TRBV2 and TRBJ1-4; D unresolved. V lost 8 bases, J lost 8 bases, and 12 bases lay in between. Germline CDR1 is SNHLY and CDR2 is FYNNEI. CDR3 length: 12 amino acids. CDR3: CASVSSSEKLFF. Written as DNA, the CDR3 is TGTGCCAGCGTCTCCTCTAGCGAAAAACTGTTTTTT. Based on the CDR3 plus reference TRBV2 and TRBJ1-4, the full variable domain is EPEVTQTPSHQVTQMGQEVILRCVPISNHLYFYWYRQILGQKVEFLVSFYNNEISEKSEIFDDQFSVERPDGSNFTLKIRSTKLEDSAMYFCASVSSSEKLFFGSGTQLSVL.